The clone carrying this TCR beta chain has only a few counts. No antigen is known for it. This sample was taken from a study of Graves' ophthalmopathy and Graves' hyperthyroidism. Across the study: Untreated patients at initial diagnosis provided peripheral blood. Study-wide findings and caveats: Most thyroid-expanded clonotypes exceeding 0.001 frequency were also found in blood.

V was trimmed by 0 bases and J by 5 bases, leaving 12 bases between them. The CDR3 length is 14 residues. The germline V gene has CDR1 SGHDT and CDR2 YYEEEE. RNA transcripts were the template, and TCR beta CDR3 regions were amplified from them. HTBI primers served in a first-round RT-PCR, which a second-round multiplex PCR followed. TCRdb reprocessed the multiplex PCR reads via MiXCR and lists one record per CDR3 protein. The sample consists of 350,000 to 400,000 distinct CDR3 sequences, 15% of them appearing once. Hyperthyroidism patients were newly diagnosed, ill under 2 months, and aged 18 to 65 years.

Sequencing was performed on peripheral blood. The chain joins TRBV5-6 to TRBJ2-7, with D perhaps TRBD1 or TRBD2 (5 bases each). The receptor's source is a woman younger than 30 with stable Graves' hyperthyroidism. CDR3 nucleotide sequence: TGTGCCAGCAGCTTGGATGGGGGTAGCAACGAGCAGTACTTC. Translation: CASSLDGGSNEQYF.